Listed below are T cell receptor beta chains from one sample, sequenced in a study of cytomegalovirus exposure and HLA in healthy donors. Generated by immunoSEQ multiplex PCR, the TCRdb table keeps only in-frame clones and is missing some. The listing contains fewer than 150,000 clones. The sample was PBMCs. The receptors were sampled from a man in his forties in good health and CMV-seronegative. The CDR3 runs from the conserved cysteine through the conserved F or W. The D gene is left open where the match is weak. Size is omitted from some rows. Given values are once, few, many or a class for expanded clones.

clone_size | d_call | j_call | v_call | cdr3_aa | cdr3_nt
- | TRBD2 | TRBJ2-7 | TRBV5-1 | CASKTNAGGGYEQYF | TGCGCCAGCAAAACCAACGCGGGGGGCGGGTACGAGCAGTACTTC
- | - | TRBJ1-6 | TRBV7-5 | CVRSLPTDSPLHF | TGTGTCAGAAGCTTACCTACAGATTCACCCCTCCACTTT
- | - | TRBJ1-4 | TRBV21-1 | CASSSYHRAGEKLFF | TGTGCCAGCAGCAGCTACCACAGGGCAGGGGAAAAACTGTTTTTT
- | TRBD1 | TRBJ1-1 | TRBV11-2 | CASRLIAGQGTAFF | TGTGCCAGCAGGCTAATCGCGGGACAGGGTACAGCTTTCTTT
- | - | TRBJ2-2 | TRBV7-9 | CASSLGETNTGELFF | TGTGCCAGCAGCTTAGGGGAGACCAACACCGGGGAGCTGTTTTTT
- | - | TRBJ1-2 | TRBV28 | CATIKDSFNYGYTF | TGTGCCACCATAAAGGACAGCTTTAACTATGGCTACACCTTC
- | TRBD2 | TRBJ2-2 | TRBV27 | CASGSGGNTGELFF | TGTGCCAGCGGTAGCGGGGGGAACACCGGGGAGCTGTTTTTT
- | - | TRBJ1-5 | TRBV19 | CASKLNRDSNQPQHF | TGTGCCAGTAAACTCAACAGGGATAGCAATCAGCCCCAGCATTTT
- | - | TRBJ1-6 | TRBV5-1 | CASSLEGGLSSPLHF | TGCGCCAGCAGCTTGGAGGGGGGGCTATCTTCACCCCTCCACTTT
- | - | TRBJ2-2 | TRBV4-1 | CASSQGAWLNTGELFF | TGCGCCAGCAGCCAAGGGGCGTGGCTCAACACCGGGGAGCTGTTTTTT
- | TRBD1 | TRBJ2-1 | TRBV2 | CASSRPRQGGSGNEQFF | TGTGCCAGCAGCCGACCCCGACAGGGGGGAAGTGGGAATGAGCAGTTCTTC
- | TRBD1 | TRBJ2-7 | TRBV7-9 | CASSIIQGVEEQYF | TGTGCCAGCAGCATAATACAGGGGGTGGAAGAGCAGTACTTC
- | TRBD1 | TRBJ2-7 | TRBV4-3 | CASSHTGTDVEQYF | TGCGCCAGCAGCCATACCGGGACAGATGTCGAGCAGTACTTC
- | - | TRBJ1-3 | TRBV6-5 | CASVGGVDTIYF | TGTGCCAGCGTTGGCGGGGTCGACACCATATATTTT
- | TRBD1 | TRBJ2-5 | TRBV2 | CASSGDRSKTQYF | TGTGCCAGCAGTGGGGACAGGTCGAAGACCCAGTACTTC
- | - | TRBJ1-6 | TRBV5-4 | CASSSQGVTNSPLHF | TGTGCCAGCAGCTCTCAGGGCGTAACGAATTCACCCCTCCACTTT
- | TRBD1 | TRBJ1-2 | TRBV7-2 | CASSRDRGDYGYTF | TGTGCCAGCAGCCGGGACAGGGGAGACTATGGCTACACCTTC
- | TRBD1 | TRBJ2-3 | TRBV4-3 | CASSLDRGQDTQYF | TGCGCCAGCAGCCTCGACAGGGGGCAAGATACGCAGTATTTT
- | - | TRBJ2-5 | TRBV9 | CASSVAAGGGALSETQYF | TGTGCCAGCAGCGTAGCGGCTGGAGGGGGGGCACTTTCCGAGACCCAGTACTTC
- | - | TRBJ1-5 | TRBV7-9 | CASSLEGVQPQHF | TGTGCCAGCAGCTTAGAGGGGGTTCAGCCCCAGCATTTT
- | TRBD1 | TRBJ2-3 | TRBV4-3 | CASSQATGGITDTQYF | TGCGCCAGCAGCCAGGCGACAGGGGGTATCACAGATACGCAGTATTTT
- | TRBD1 | TRBJ1-1 | TRBV6-5 | CASTRQGNTEAFF | TGTGCCAGCACCCGACAGGGAAACACTGAAGCTTTCTTT
- | - | TRBJ2-1 | TRBV5-1 | CASSLAASSYNEQFF | TGCGCCAGCAGCTTGGCCGCGAGCTCCTACAATGAGCAGTTCTTC
- | TRBD1 | TRBJ1-4 | TRBV7-2 | CASSSGQREKLFF | TGTGCCAGCAGCTCGGGACAGAGAGAAAAACTGTTTTTT
- | - | TRBJ1-2 | TRBV27 | CASSLLGAQGYTF | TGTGCCAGCAGTTTATTGGGGGCGCAAGGCTACACCTTC
- | TRBD2 | TRBJ2-2 | TRBV2 | CATGLAGVTGELFF | TGTGCCACCGGACTAGCGGGGGTTACCGGGGAGCTGTTTTTT
- | TRBD1 | TRBJ2-3 | TRBV7-2 | CASSAGGFGTDTQYF | TGTGCCAGCAGCGCAGGGGGCTTCGGTACAGATACGCAGTATTTT
- | - | TRBJ1-2 | TRBV5-1 | CASSWAGKDGYTF | TGCGCCAGCAGTTGGGCAGGGAAGGATGGCTACACCTTC
- | TRBD1 | TRBJ2-2 | TRBV19 | CASSSGTGGGTGELFF | TGTGCCAGTAGTTCCGGGACAGGGGGCGGAACCGGGGAGCTGTTTTTT
- | TRBD1 | TRBJ1-2 | TRBV29-1 | CSAGQGGDSGGYTF | TGCAGCGCCGGACAGGGTGGGGATTCGGGTGGCTACACCTTC
- | - | TRBJ1-2 | TRBV2 | CASSVSQEITHGYTF | TGTGCCAGCAGTGTTTCACAGGAGATAACACATGGCTACACCTTC
- | TRBD1 | TRBJ2-7 | TRBV27 | CASSLQGAGEQYF | TGTGCCAGCAGTCTCCAGGGGGCTGGCGAGCAGTACTTC
- | TRBD1 | TRBJ1-1 | TRBV18 | CASSPQPGGYTEAFF | TGTGCCAGCTCACCACAACCAGGGGGTTACACTGAAGCTTTCTTT
- | - | TRBJ1-6 | TRBV19 | CASSIRRGGGSPLHF | TGTGCCAGTAGTATTCGACGGGGTGGTGGTTCACCCCTCCACTTT
- | TRBD2 | TRBJ2-2 | TRBV4-2 | CASSQDSGLAGELFF | TGTGCCAGCAGCCAAGATAGCGGGTTAGCCGGGGAGCTGTTTTTT
- | TRBD1 | TRBJ2-1 | TRBV7-2 | CASSLMGQPRNEQFF | TGTGCCAGCAGCCTGATGGGACAGCCCCGGAATGAGCAGTTCTTC
- | - | TRBJ2-3 | TRBV5-4 | CASSLGGDTQYF | TGTGCCAGCAGCTTGGGAGGAGATACGCAGTATTTT
- | TRBD2 | TRBJ2-2 | TRBV10-3 | CAISSSGAYTGELFF | TGTGCCATCAGTTCTAGCGGGGCCTACACCGGGGAGCTGTTTTTT
- | - | TRBJ1-1 | TRBV7-9 | CASSLALGHYTEAFF | TGTGCCAGCAGCTTAGCGTTGGGACACTACACTGAAGCTTTCTTT
- | TRBD2 | TRBJ2-3 | TRBV10-3 | CAISESTRTSGPDTQYF | TGTGCCATCAGTGAGTCGACTCGGACTAGCGGACCAGATACGCAGTATTTT
- | - | TRBJ1-3 | TRBV29-1 | CSVRGGTNSGNTIYF | TGCAGCGTTCGGGGGGGAACAAACTCTGGAAACACCATATATTTT
- | - | TRBJ2-1 | TRBV4-3 | CASSQWTGSSYNEQFF | TGCGCCAGCAGCCAGTGGACGGGGAGCTCCTACAATGAGCAGTTCTTC
- | TRBD2 | TRBJ2-3 | TRBV7-6 | CASSARWGGTDTQYF | TGTGCCAGCAGCGCGCGGTGGGGGGGGACAGATACGCAGTATTTT
- | - | TRBJ1-5 | TRBV9 | CASSVGGQNNQPQHF | TGTGCCAGCAGCGTAGGCGGACAAAACAATCAGCCCCAGCATTTT
- | - | TRBJ1-2 | TRBV19 | CASSITSYGYTF | TGTGCCAGTAGTATTACAAGCTATGGCTACACCTTC
- | - | TRBJ2-3 | TRBV28 | CASSSGGDTQYF | TGTGCCAGCAGTTCAGGGGGGGATACGCAGTATTTT
- | - | TRBJ2-3 | TRBV2 | CASSVGLAPMIGDTQYF | TGTGCCAGCAGTGTCGGCCTAGCTCCTATGATAGGAGATACGCAGTATTTT
- | - | TRBJ1-2 | TRBV15 | CATSSLGRGVYGYTF | TGTGCCACCAGCAGTCTAGGGAGGGGTGTCTATGGCTACACCTTC
- | TRBD1 | TRBJ2-7 | TRBV5-4 | CASSRDRGLNEQYF | TGTGCCAGCAGCCGGGACAGGGGGCTGAACGAGCAGTACTTC
- | TRBD1 | TRBJ2-2 | TRBV12-5 | CASGSSGTEFTGELFF | TGTGCTAGTGGATCTTCCGGGACAGAGTTCACCGGGGAGCTGTTTTTT
medium-sized | TRBD2 | TRBJ2-7 | TRBV5-4 | CASSLGGGIYEQYF | TGTGCCAGCAGCTTGGGGGGGGGTATCTACGAGCAGTACTTC
- | - | TRBJ2-5 | TRBV6-4 | CASSEQGGAETQYF | TGTGCCAGCAGTGAACAGGGAGGGGCCGAGACCCAGTACTTC